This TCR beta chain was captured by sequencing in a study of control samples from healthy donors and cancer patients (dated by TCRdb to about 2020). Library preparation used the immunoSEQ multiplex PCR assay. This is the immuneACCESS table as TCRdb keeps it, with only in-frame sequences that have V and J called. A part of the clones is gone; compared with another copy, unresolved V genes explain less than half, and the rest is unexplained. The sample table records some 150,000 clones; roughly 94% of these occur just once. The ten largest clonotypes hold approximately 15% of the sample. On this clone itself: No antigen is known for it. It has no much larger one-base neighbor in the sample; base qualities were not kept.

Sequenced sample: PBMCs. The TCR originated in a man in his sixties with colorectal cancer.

The CDR3 sequence is CASSLGIRQGYSPLHF. The DNA is as follows: TGTGCCAGCAGCTTGGGTATCAGACAGGGGTATTCACCCCTCCACTTT. The chain employs TRBV5-6 and TRBJ1-6; the junction holds 8 bases that match TRBD1. Including cysteine and phenylalanine, the CDR3 has 16 amino acids. Only the CDR3 DNA stays, 48 bases, in frame from base 1. Trimming takes 0 bases off V and 8 bases off J; junction bases not matched to a gene: 7. From a lookup of the germline V gene, CDR1 and CDR2 are SGHDT and YYEEEE.